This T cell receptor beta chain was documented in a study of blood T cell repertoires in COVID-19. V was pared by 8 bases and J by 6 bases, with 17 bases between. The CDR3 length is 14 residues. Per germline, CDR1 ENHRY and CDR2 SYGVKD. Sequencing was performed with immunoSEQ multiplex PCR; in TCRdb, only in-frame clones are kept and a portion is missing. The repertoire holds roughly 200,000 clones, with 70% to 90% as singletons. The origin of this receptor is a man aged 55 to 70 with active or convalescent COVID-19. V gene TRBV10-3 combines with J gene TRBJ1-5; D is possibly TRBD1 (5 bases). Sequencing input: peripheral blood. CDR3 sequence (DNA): TGTGCCATCTGGGGGGGGTCCCCCATTCAGCCCCAGCATTTT. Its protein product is CAIWGGSPIQPQHF.